This TCR beta chain emerged from a study of OX40 agonist ivuxolimab in advanced cancers. On the study more broadly: Having had anti-PD-1, anti-PD-L1 or anti-CTLA-4 therapy before was allowed, and under 50% had some.

Whole-study results and caveats: Blood T cells, both CD4+ and CD8+, expanded clonally by week 6 at 0.1 to 3.0 mg/kg. At 0.1-3.0 mg/kg, partial responders had clonal expansion among the lowest observed.

The CDR3 spans 17 residues. The V end was cut by 4 bases, the J end by 8 bases, with 23 bases between. The germline CDR1 and CDR2 sequences are MGHRA and YSYEKL. Using immunoSEQ multiplex PCR, the repertoire was profiled, and TCRdb retains in-frame clones only, with some absent. The table shows around 67,000 clones, with just over 90% occurring only once. Concerning this clone: The target antigen is unknown.

The sample was CD4+ or CD8+ T cells sorted from blood, taken in a trial of the OX40 agonist ivuxolimab. This TCR was sampled from an adult with an advanced solid tumor such as melanoma, head and neck, liver or kidney cancer. V gene TRBV4-1 combines with J gene TRBJ1-4; D might be TRBD1 (6 bases). CDR3 in DNA: TGCGCCAGCAGCCTATCGAGCCCGGGGGGCGCCTCGGAAAAACTGTTTTTT. The encoded protein is CASSLSSPGGASEKLFF.